The 22 T cell receptor beta chains in this list originate from one sample, sequenced in a study of blood T cells in healthy people across ages. Sample-barcoded 5' priming and a J-beta primer mix drove a second PCR of about 7 to 12 cycles. TCRdb reanalysed the 5' RACE reads using MiXCR and keeps one entry per CDR3 protein. In the table there are over 1,300,000 distinct CDR3 sequences, approximately 59% of which are singletons. The sample consisted of blood. Every receptor here comes from a man in his late teens or twenties in good health.

V is TRBV27 and J is TRBJ2-7; D perhaps matches TRBD1 (5 bases). The better agreement between TRBJ2-5 and the DNA end casts doubt on the J call. Germline V gene lookup returns CDR1 MNHEY and CDR2 SMNVEV (reference sequence). The CDR3 spans 13 residues. The CDR3 region has the DNA TGTGCCAGCAGTTCCAGACAGTGGGAGACCCAGTACTTC. Its protein product is CASSSRQWETQYF.

Only a few counts were recorded for this clonotype. The chain carries TRBV20-1 and TRBJ2-3, with 7 bases identical to TRBD1. CDR1 and CDR2 from the germline V gene are DFQATT and SNEGSKA (reference sequence). With V trimmed by 5 bases and J by 0 bases, 8 bases remained unmatched. The CDR3 loop spans 15 amino acids. The CDR3 nucleotides are TGCAGTGCTGGGAAGCCGGGACAGAGCACAGATACGCAGTATTTT. It yields the protein CSAGKPGQSTDTQYF.

This clonotype was counted between two and nine times. V is TRBV27 and J is TRBJ1-1; D possibly corresponds to TRBD1 (5 bases). The CDR3 extends over 14 amino acids. With 2 bases removed from V and 4 bases from J, the gap between germline ends came to 11 bases. Germline lookup yields CDR1 MNHEY and CDR2 SMNVEV (reference sequence). Here the CDR3 DNA reads TGTGCCAGCAGTTTAAGGGGTAGGGCCACTGAAGCTTTCTTT. This sequence encodes CASSLRGRATEAFF.

The genes are TRBV14 and TRBJ1-1; D is unclear. V lost 5 bases and J 7 bases, leaving 11 bases between the germline ends. This CDR3 is 12 amino acids long. Germline lookup yields CDR1 SGHDN and CDR2 FVKESK. Here the CDR3 reads CASSSSTFEAFF. The CDR3 region has the DNA TGTGCCAGCAGCTCCTCCACTTTTGAAGCTTTCTTT.

This clonotype came up a few times. This chain joins TRBV12-3 or TRBV12-4 and TRBJ2-7; 7 bases align to TRBD1. J lost 3 bases, V lost 3 bases, and 5 bases had no gene match. The CDR3 length is 14 residues. In nucleotides, the CDR3 is TGTGCCAGCAGTTTTAGGGACAGAGTCTACGAGCAGTACTTC. It translates to CASSFRDRVYEQYF.

This CDR3 reads CASSWGDSGAEKLFF. DNA for the CDR3: TGCGCCAGCAGCTGGGGGGACAGCGGGGCGGAAAAACTGTTTTTT. The V gene is TRBV5-1, the J gene TRBJ1-4; 7 bases match TRBD1. The CDR3 length is 15 residues. CDR1 is SGHRS and CDR2 is YFSETQ in the germline V gene. With V trimmed by 3 bases and J by 8 bases, 10 bases remained unmatched.

In its sample, this clonotype was seen once. The chain employs TRBV7-9 and TRBJ1-2; TRBD1 agrees at 8 bases. This CDR3 spans 16 amino acids. V shed 1 base, J shed 5 bases, and the junction held 9 bases outside the gene matches. Germline V gene lookup returns CDR1 SEHNR and CDR2 FQNEAQ (reference sequence). The CDR3 loop reads CASSLVVADREYGYTF. As DNA, the CDR3 is TGTGCCAGCAGCTTAGTTGTGGCGGACAGGGAATATGGCTACACCTTC.

The gene calls are TRBV11-2 and TRBJ1-2; 7 bases map to TRBD1. V was clipped by 5 bases and J by 7 bases; unmatched bases: 10. CDR3 length: 14 amino acids. Germline CDR1 and CDR2: SGHAT and FQNNGV. The CDR3 here is CASSPAGTVFGYTF. Written as DNA, the CDR3 is TGTGCCAGCAGCCCCGCCGGGACAGTCTTTGGCTACACCTTC.

This clonotype showed up just a few times. The chain recombines TRBV12-3 or TRBV12-4 with TRBJ2-1; TRBD2 matches 7 bases. This CDR3 region has 19 residues. V was pared by 7 bases and J by 8 bases, with 26 bases of the junction left unmatched. CDR3 residues: CASNPSPFGTILRGHEQFF. CDR3 DNA: TGTGCCAGCAATCCCTCACCATTCGGGACTATCCTCCGAGGGCATGAGCAGTTCTTC.

V and J are TRBV14 and TRBJ1-1; 7 bases map to TRBD1. CDR1 and CDR2 from the germline V gene are SGHDN and FVKESK. The CDR3 is 14 amino acids. Losses at the gene ends were 6 bases for V and 1 base for J; bases not matched to a gene: 5. The CDR3 loop is CASRMGQKNTEAFF. CDR3 DNA sequence: TGTGCCAGCAGAATGGGACAGAAGAACACTGAAGCTTTCTTT.

The sample holds a few counts of this clonotype. The chain recombines TRBV3-1 with TRBJ2-7; tentative D call: TRBD1 (6 bases). The germline CDR1 and CDR2 sequences are LGHDT and YNNKEL (reference sequence). The CDR3 totals 15 residues. V dropped 1 base and J dropped 3 bases, with 13 bases sitting between them. The CDR3 loop reads CASSQVPGVIYEQYF. DNA of the CDR3: TGTGCCAGCAGCCAAGTCCCAGGGGTCATCTACGAGCAGTACTTC.

The chain has TRBV7-6 and TRBJ2-2; D uncertain. The V gene's germline CDR1 is SGHVS and CDR2 FNYEAQ. The germline V and J ends were trimmed by 1 base and 7 bases, with 7 bases remaining between them. The CDR3 is 13 amino acids. The CDR3, as DNA: TGTGCCAGCAGCTTAGGGCCGAACGGGGAGCTGTTTTTT. It yields the protein CASSLGPNGELFF. The full variable domain, its missing parts supplied by reference TRBV7-6 and TRBJ2-2, is GAGVSQSPRYKVTKRGQDVALRCDPISGHVSLYWYRQALGQGPEFLTYFNYEAQQDKSGLPNDRFSAERPEGSISTLTIQRTEQRDSAMYRCASSLGPNGELFFGEGSRLTVL.

The chain links TRBV11-2 to TRBJ2-5; 7 nucleotides agree with TRBD2. Germline V CDR1 and CDR2: SGHAT, FQNNGV. V shed 5 bases, J shed 11 bases, and the junction held 17 bases outside the gene matches. The CDR3 is made up of 15 amino acids. The CDR3 coding sequence is TGTGCCAGCAGCACGGGGCGGCTTCTGGGAGGGGAGCAGTACTTC. Protein: CASSTGRLLGGEQYF. Based on the CDR3 plus reference TRBV11-2 and TRBJ2-5, the full variable domain is EAGVAQSPRYKIIEKRQSVAFWCNPISGHATLYWYQQILGQGPKLLIQFQNNGVVDDSQLPKDRFSAERLKGVDSTLKIQPAKLEDSAVYLCASSTGRLLGGEQYFGPGTRLLVL.

This clonotype was observed a few times. The chain is built from TRBV20-1 and TRBJ1-5; no clear D gene. Germline V lookup: CDR1 DFQATT, CDR2 SNEGSKA (reference sequence). This CDR3 region has 15 residues. Trimming cost V 5 bases and J 4 bases, with 18 bases left between them. In DNA form, the CDR3 reads TGCAGTGCTTTTAGAGGTGGGCAGCCTAATCAGCCCCAGCATTTT. This encodes CSAFRGGQPNQPQHF.

The rearrangement links TRBV20-1 to TRBJ1-2; D might be TRBD1 (6 bases). CDR1 and CDR2 from the germline V gene are DFQATT and SNEGSKA (reference sequence). The CDR3 consists of 13 residues. The ends were cut back, 5 bases at V and 5 bases at J, with 15 bases in the middle. DNA for the CDR3: TGCAGTGCTGGACAGCCAGAGGGTTATGGCTACACCTTC. It encodes CSAGQPEGYGYTF.

The chain joins TRBV5-1 to TRBJ2-3; tentative D call: TRBD1 (5 bases). The germline CDR1 and CDR2 sequences are SGHRS and YFSETQ. The CDR3 is 15 residues long. V lost 0 bases and J lost 5, with 13 bases in between. The CDR3 spells CASSLATVGRDTQYF. As DNA, the CDR3 is TGCGCCAGCAGCTTGGCGACAGTGGGGCGAGATACGCAGTATTTT.

The chain joins TRBV12-3 or TRBV12-4 to TRBJ2-3; a weak D match, TRBD2 (5 bases). Trimming cost V 5 bases and J 4 bases, with 13 bases left between them. CDR3 length equals 14 residues. The CDR3 DNA reads TGTGCCAGCAGTCCCCATCGTAGCGCAGATACGCAGTATTTT. It encodes CASSPHRSADTQYF.

This clonotype was seen a handful of times. The chain couples TRBV20-1 to TRBJ2-7; D gene ambiguous. The germline CDR1 and CDR2 sequences are DFQATT and SNEGSKA (reference sequence). The CDR3 totals 15 residues. The V end lost 3 bases, the J end lost 0 bases, and 15 bases lay between the germline ends. This CDR3 is CSARTPHSSSYEQYF. CDR3 DNA sequence: TGCAGTGCTAGGACTCCACACTCGAGCTCCTACGAGCAGTACTTC.

This CDR3 reads CSGRSEQYF. The DNA of the CDR3 is TGCAGTGGTCGTTCGGAGCAGTACTTC. V is TRBV20-1 and J is TRBJ2-5, with D uncertain. V lost 7 bases and J lost 11, with 11 bases in between. This CDR3 has 9 amino acids. The germline V gene has CDR1 DFQATT and CDR2 SNEGSKA (reference sequence).

The rearrangement uses TRBV4-1 and TRBJ1-4; TRBD1 aligns across 8 bases. V lost 3 bases to trimming and J lost 6 bases; unmatched junction nucleotides: 9. The CDR3 loop spans 16 amino acids. From germline, CDR1 is MGHRA and CDR2 YSYEKL. The CDR3 sequence: CASSQNAGGLDEKLFF. The CDR3, as DNA: TGCGCCAGCAGCCAGAACGCAGGGGGCTTGGATGAAAAACTGTTTTTT.

This clonotype was detected only a few times. The rearrangement joins TRBV4-1 to TRBJ2-3; the D gene is possibly TRBD1 (6 bases). CDR3 size: 18 residues. CDR1 is MGHRA, CDR2 YSYEKL, per germline. V was trimmed by 1 base and J by 0 bases, leaving 17 bases between them. The CDR3 DNA is TGCGCCAGCAGCCAAGTCGGGGACACAGGGTCTAGCACAGATACGCAGTATTTT. Protein sequence: CASSQVGDTGSSTDTQYF.

This sequence joins TRBV3-1 and TRBJ2-4, with D unclear. The J call may be in error: the DNA end matches TRBJ2-5 better. CDR3 length: 13 residues. Germline CDR1 is LGHDT and CDR2 is YNNKEL (reference sequence). CDR3 coding DNA: TGTGCCAGCAGCCAAGATCCCCGAAAGACCCAGTACTTC. This codes for CASSQDPRKTQYF.